This T cell receptor beta chain is drawn from a study of blood T cells in healthy people across ages. Whole-study results and caveats: Donors of long life had a larger count of naive CD4+ cells and greater diversity than aged donors. Unknown CMV status may confound age-related changes in expanded clones.

The V gene's germline CDR1 is DFQATT and CDR2 SNEGSKA (reference sequence). The V gene end was trimmed by 1 base and the J gene end by 2 bases; junction bases not matched to a gene: 3. The CDR3 consists of 14 residues. Using a J-beta primer mix together with a sample-barcoded 5' primer, a second PCR was run for about 7 to 12 cycles. In TCRdb, the 5' RACE reads were re-called with MiXCR into one record per CDR3 protein. Of over 950,000 distinct CDR3 sequences in the sample, 51% were seen once. Note on this clonotype: Its antigen is unidentified.

The TCR sequence derives from a woman aged 55-70 years in good health. Sample: blood. The chain employs TRBV20-1 and TRBJ2-5; 8 bases match TRBD1. The CDR3 sequence: CSARGTGRQETQYF. DNA of the CDR3: TGCAGTGCTAGAGGGACAGGGAGGCAAGAGACCCAGTACTTC.